In its sample, the clone carrying this T cell receptor beta chain was seen once. CDR3 length equals 14 residues. Trimming removed 1 base at V and 11 bases at J, with 17 bases between. The germline V gene has CDR1 MNHEY and CDR2 SVGAGI. The data were taken from a study of T cell changes during pregnancy in multiple sclerosis. Here immunoSEQ multiplex PCR was the method, and the copy in TCRdb shows in-frame clones only, minus some. Here the sample spans 70,000 or so clones, approximately 91% being singletons. The chain has TRBV6-5 and TRBJ1-1; tentative D call: TRBD1 (5 bases). This clonotype originated in a female donor with multiple sclerosis, enrolled in a pregnancy study. This material consisted of peripheral blood, taken in the third trimester of pregnancy. CDR3 sequence (DNA): TGTGCCAGCAGTTACTGGGGGGGTAAGGGAGAGGCTTTCTTT. Translating gives CASSYWGGKGEAFF.